This passage covers 18 T cell receptor beta chains from one sample sequenced in a study of shared clonotypes between healthy human individuals. Using immunoSEQ multiplex PCR, the repertoire was profiled, and TCRdb retains in-frame clones only, with some absent. The data hold approximately 1.9 million clones, with 80% to 95% observed a single time. Naive CD8 cells comprised CD45RO-negative, CCR7-positively selected cells, excluding terminally differentiated effector memory CD45RA+ cells. The source material was naive CD8+ T cells from PBMCs. These receptors all come from a man aged 18 to 35 in good health. Some clones in this sample may be carry-over from other donors' samples.

The chain employs TRBV28 and TRBJ1-2; 8 bases fit TRBD1. The V and J ends lost 3 bases and 8 bases, in that order; junction bases with no gene match: 14. The CDR3 has 16 residues. Germline assignment: CDR1 MDHEN and CDR2 SYDVKM. The CDR3 loop reads CASSFPSDRVYEGYTF. The CDR3 DNA follows: TGTGCCAGCAGTTTTCCCTCGGACAGGGTGTACGAAGGCTACACCTTC.

The chain combines TRBV7-9 with TRBJ2-3; either TRBD1 or TRBD2 may fit D (5 bases each). Germline loops: CDR1 SEHNR, CDR2 FQNEAQ (reference sequence). The CDR3 spans 15 residues. The V and J ends lost 5 bases and 4 bases respectively, with 16 bases between them. The CDR3 region is CASSPRDPRADTQYF. DNA of the CDR3: TGTGCCAGCAGCCCACGGGACCCAAGGGCAGATACGCAGTATTTT.

The chain combines TRBV27 with TRBJ2-7, with 10 bases that match TRBD1. J gave up 5 bases and V 3 bases, and 10 bases lay outside the gene matches. CDR3 size: 16 residues. Germline assignment: CDR1 MNHEY and CDR2 SMNVEV (reference sequence). This chain's CDR3 is CASSLGTGTGDHEQYF. The CDR3 DNA sequence: TGTGCCAGCAGTTTGGGGACCGGGACAGGGGACCACGAGCAGTACTTC.

The CDR3 spells CASSTWLTGADEQYF. Here the CDR3 DNA reads TGTGCCAGTAGTACGTGGTTGACAGGGGCCGACGAGCAGTACTTC. This chain uses TRBV19 with TRBJ2-7; 8 bases line up with TRBD1. CDR3 length equals 15 residues. Trimming took 4 bases from V and 5 from J; bases not matched to a gene: 10. The germline V gene encodes CDR1 LNHDA and CDR2 SQIVND (reference sequence).

This rearrangement joins TRBV9 to TRBJ2-5, with D possibly matching TRBD1 (6 bases). From germline, CDR1 is SGDLS and CDR2 YYNGEE. The V and J ends lost 5 bases and 2 bases respectively, with 7 bases between them. The CDR3 is 12 residues long. The CDR3 DNA reads TGTGCCAGCAGGACAGGACAAGAGACCCAGTACTTC. Translated: CASRTGQETQYF.

As to this clone: With a much larger clone just one base away, this may be a read error. The same CDR3 is also encoded by other DNA sequences in this sample. In nucleotides, the CDR3 is TGTGCCAGCAGTCGCTCCTACGAGCAGTACTTC. This translates into CASSRSYEQYF. This chain uses TRBV27 with TRBJ2-7; unclear D gene. Germline loops: CDR1 MNHEY, CDR2 SMNVEV (reference sequence). V lost 5 bases to trimming and J lost 0 bases, with 2 bases between them. The CDR3 loop spans 11 amino acids.

The chain couples TRBV7-9 to TRBJ2-7, with TRBD2 as a possible D gene (6 bases). Germline CDR1 and CDR2: SEHNR and FQNEAQ (reference sequence). V was trimmed by 5 bases and J by 6 bases, leaving 29 bases between them. The length of the CDR3 is 18 residues. The CDR3 nucleotides are TGTGCCAGCAGCGCCAAGGGGACTGCAAACTTCTTCAGCGGCGAGCAGTACTTC. Protein sequence: CASSAKGTANFFSGEQYF.

The genes are TRBV28 and TRBJ1-2, with D unresolved. There are 12 residues in the CDR3. Trimming cost V 7 bases and J 5 bases, with 11 bases left between them. Looked up from germline, CDR1 is MDHEN and CDR2 is SYDVKM. CDR3: CASTGSRYGYTF. CDR3 DNA: TGTGCCAGCACCGGATCGCGGTATGGCTACACCTTC.

A note on this clone: This CDR3 is also generated by other DNA sequences in the sample. The gene calls are TRBV15 and TRBJ2-3; TRBD2 matches at 7 bases. Germline V lookup: CDR1 LNHNV, CDR2 YYDKDF (reference sequence). CDR3 length: 15 amino acids. The ends lost 1 base at V and 1 base at J; junction bases unmatched: 2. The CDR3 spells CATSRGAGGTDTQYF. In DNA form, the CDR3 reads TGTGCCACCAGCAGAGGTGCGGGGGGCACAGATACGCAGTATTTT.

The CDR3 sequence: CAWSVGDGELFF. DNA for the CDR3: TGTGCCTGGAGTGTAGGGGACGGGGAGCTGTTTTTT. The chain employs TRBV30 and TRBJ2-2; D perhaps matches TRBD1 (5 bases). CDR1 is GTSNPN, CDR2 SVGIG, per germline (reference sequence). Between the trimmed V and J ends, which lost 0 bases and 7 bases, there was a span of 6 bases. CDR3 size: 12 residues. Full variable domain (outside the CDR3, taken from reference TRBV30 and TRBJ2-2): SQTIHQWPATLVQPVGSPLSLECTVEGTSNPNLYWYRQAAGRGLQLLFYSVGIGQISSEVPQNLSASRPQDRQFILSSKKLLLSDSGFYLCAWSVGDGELFFGEGSRLTVL.

The rearrangement joins TRBV27 to TRBJ2-1; D ambiguous. Germline lookup yields CDR1 MNHEY and CDR2 SMNVEV (reference sequence). This CDR3 has 16 residues. V was cut by 0 bases and J by 2 bases, with 11 bases left in between. CDR3 DNA sequence: TGTGCCAGCAGTTTATCTCTCTCTGCGACCTACAATGAGCAGTTCTTC. Amino acid sequence: CASSLSLSATYNEQFF.

The chain combines TRBV11-2 with TRBJ2-1; 8 bases line up with TRBD2. CDR1 and CDR2 from the germline V gene are SGHAT and FQNNGV. This CDR3 has 14 residues. Losses at the gene ends were 3 bases for V and 6 bases for J; bases not matched to a gene: 4. The CDR3: CASSLTGTSNEQFF. The CDR3 DNA sequence: TGTGCCAGCAGCTTGACCGGGACTAGCAATGAGCAGTTCTTC.

The genes are TRBV4-1 and TRBJ2-7; 7 bases match TRBD1. V lost 1 base and J lost 0; bases outside the gene matches: 6. Germline V gene sequence: CDR1 MGHRA, CDR2 YSYEKL. The CDR3 runs 16 residues. The CDR3 coding sequence is TGCGCCAGCAGCCAAGGAGCCGGGACAGCCTCCTACGAGCAGTACTTC. Its protein product is CASSQGAGTASYEQYF.

V usage is TRBV7-9 and J usage is TRBJ2-2, with D perhaps matching TRBD2 (6 bases). The CDR3 runs to 14 residues. Germline V gives CDR1 SEHNR, CDR2 FQNEAQ (reference sequence). With 6 bases removed from V and 1 base from J, the gap between germline ends came to 9 bases. The CDR3 spells CASRVGGNTGELFF. For the CDR3, the DNA is TGTGCCAGCAGAGTGGGAGGGAACACCGGGGAGCTGTTTTTT.

V and J are TRBV4-2 and TRBJ2-1, with TRBD2 identical over 7 bases. Looked up from germline, CDR1 is LGHNA and CDR2 is YNFKEQ. The CDR3 covers 17 residues. The V and J ends lost 3 bases and 7 bases, in that order; junction bases with no gene match: 15. CDR3 coding DNA: TGTGCCAGCAGCCAGTTCCCCGCGGGAGAGGGAGTAAATGAGCAGTTCTTC. Translating it yields CASSQFPAGEGVNEQFF.

The DNA for the CDR3 is TGTGCCAGCAGCTCCGGAAGACCCGGCGGGACGCAGCAGTTCTTC. Translation gives CASSSGRPGGTQQFF. The J gene is TRBJ2-1, the V gene TRBV9; weak D call: TRBD2 (6 bases). The V end lost 4 bases, the J end lost 11 bases, and 22 bases lay between the germline ends. CDR3 length: 15 residues. Germline V gene sequence: CDR1 SGDLS, CDR2 YYNGEE.

The gene calls are TRBV28 and TRBJ2-1, with D maybe TRBD1 (5 bases). The V end lost 7 bases, the J end lost 7 bases, and 17 bases lay between the germline ends. The CDR3 is 14 amino acids. CDR1 is MDHEN, CDR2 SYDVKM, per germline. CDR3: CASTSGRVGNEQFF. The CDR3 nucleotides are TGTGCCAGCACTTCAGGGCGAGTAGGGAATGAGCAGTTCTTC.

The CDR3 bases are TGTGCCAGCGACGGACTAGCGGGAGGGAGCAATGAGCAGTTCTTC. Translated: CASDGLAGGSNEQFF. V and J are TRBV7-8 and TRBJ2-1; TRBD2 matches 15 bases. CDR1 SGHVS and CDR2 FQNEAQ come from the germline V gene. Unmatched junction bases numbered 5, after V lost 8 bases and J lost 6 bases. The CDR3 sequence is 15 residues long.